The 4 T cell receptor beta chains listed next were all sequenced from one sample in a study of cytomegalovirus exposure and HLA in healthy donors. This PCR relied on a set of 60 Vbeta primers and 13 Jbeta primers. Assay: immunoSEQ multiplex PCR; the TCRdb copy retains only in-frame clones and omits some. The sample lists some 200,000 clones, roughly four fifths occurring once. What was sequenced was PBMCs. The receptors come from a woman aged 40 to 50 in good health and CMV-seronegative.

CDR3 coding DNA: TGTGCCAGCAGTTTGGCGGGAGTGGGAACCTACGAGCAGTACTTC. This translates into CASSLAGVGTYEQYF. The V gene is TRBV27, the J gene TRBJ2-7; 7 bases are shared with TRBD2. Germline CDR1 reads MNHEY; CDR2 reads SMNVEV (reference sequence). CDR3 length: 15 amino acids. Trimming took 3 bases from V and 2 from J; bases not matched to a gene: 7.

The rearrangement links TRBV9 to TRBJ2-1, with 11 bases fitting TRBD2. This CDR3 is 19 amino acids long. The V and J ends lost 4 bases and 6 bases, in that order; junction bases with no gene match: 18. Germline assignment: CDR1 SGDLS and CDR2 YYNGEE. CDR3 in amino acids: CASSPEGTSGSQTTNEQFF. CDR3 nucleotides: TGTGCCAGCAGCCCCGAGGGAACTAGCGGGAGTCAGACTACCAATGAGCAGTTCTTC.

This chain links TRBV9 with TRBJ2-1; the match to TRBD2 covers 12 bases. J gave up 10 bases and V 3 bases, and 2 bases lay outside the gene matches. Per the germline V gene, CDR1 is SGDLS and CDR2 is YYNGEE. The CDR3 sequence is 13 residues long. The CDR3 bases are TGTGCCAGCAGCGGGACTAGCGGGAACGAGCAGTTCTTC. Translated: CASSGTSGNEQFF.

The rearrangement links TRBV7-9 to TRBJ2-1; 7 positions match TRBD1. Germline lookup yields CDR1 SEHNR and CDR2 FQNEAQ (reference sequence). The CDR3 is 15 amino acids. The V segment lost 2 bases and the J segment 4 bases; nucleotides outside the gene matches: 5. The CDR3 DNA sequence: TGTGCCAGCAGCTTAAAGGACAGGCGGTACAATGAGCAGTTCTTC. Amino acid sequence: CASSLKDRRYNEQFF.